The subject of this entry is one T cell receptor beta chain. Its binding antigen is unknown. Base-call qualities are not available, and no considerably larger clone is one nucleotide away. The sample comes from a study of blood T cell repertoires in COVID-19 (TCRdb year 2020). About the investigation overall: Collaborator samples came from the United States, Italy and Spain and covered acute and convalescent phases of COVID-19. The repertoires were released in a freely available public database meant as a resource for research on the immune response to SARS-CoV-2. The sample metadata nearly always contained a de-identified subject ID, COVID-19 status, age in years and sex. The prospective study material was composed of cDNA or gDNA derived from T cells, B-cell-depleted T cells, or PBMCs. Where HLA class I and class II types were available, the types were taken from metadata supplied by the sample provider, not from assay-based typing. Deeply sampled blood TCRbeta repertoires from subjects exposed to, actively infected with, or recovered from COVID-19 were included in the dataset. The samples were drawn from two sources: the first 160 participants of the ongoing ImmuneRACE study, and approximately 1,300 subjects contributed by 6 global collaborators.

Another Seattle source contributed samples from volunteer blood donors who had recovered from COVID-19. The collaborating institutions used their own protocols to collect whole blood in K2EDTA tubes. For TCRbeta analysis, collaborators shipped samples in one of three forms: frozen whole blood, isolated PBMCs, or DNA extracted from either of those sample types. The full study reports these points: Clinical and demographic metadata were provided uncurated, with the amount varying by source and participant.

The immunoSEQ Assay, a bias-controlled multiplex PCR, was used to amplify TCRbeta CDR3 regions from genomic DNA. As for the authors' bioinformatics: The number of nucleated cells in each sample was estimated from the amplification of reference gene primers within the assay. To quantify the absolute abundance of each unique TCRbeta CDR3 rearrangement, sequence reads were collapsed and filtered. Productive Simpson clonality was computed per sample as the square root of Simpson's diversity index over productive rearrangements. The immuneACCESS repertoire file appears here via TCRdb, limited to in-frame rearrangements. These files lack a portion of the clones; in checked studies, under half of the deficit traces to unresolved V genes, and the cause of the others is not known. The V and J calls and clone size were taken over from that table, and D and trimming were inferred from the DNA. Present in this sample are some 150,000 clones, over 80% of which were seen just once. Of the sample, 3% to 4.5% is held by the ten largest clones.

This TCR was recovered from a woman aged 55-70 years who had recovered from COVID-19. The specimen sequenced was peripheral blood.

The DNA reads TGTGCCAGTAGGGGCGGCACAGATACGCAGTATTTT. This is translated as CASRGGTDTQYF. This sequence uses TRBV19 and TRBJ2-3; the D gene cannot be named for sure. V and J lose 6 bases and 1 base, and a span of 5 bases separates them. The CDR3 starts with the cysteine, ends with the phenylalanine, and has 12 residues. Left in the record is the CDR3 DNA by itself, 36 bases read in frame from the first base. Reading the germline V gene (reference sequence) gives CDR1 LNHDA and CDR2 SQIVND.